This T cell receptor (beta chain) is drawn from a study of shared clonotypes between healthy human individuals. Overall study findings and caveats: Blood alone was sampled, and tissue repertoires likely differ.

Of note for this clone: Its specificity is not known.

Genomic DNA per cell subset filled all wells of several immunoSEQ plates. Each replicate PCR on the sorted subsets used about 0.2 ug DNA (approximately 27,000 T cell genomes). Assay used: immunoSEQ multiplex PCR; TCRdb lists only in-frame clones, some missing. The table shows about 1.1 million clones, with roughly 80% occurring only once. The receptor was isolated from a man in his late teens or twenties in good health. Some clones in this sample may be carry-over from other donors' samples. Sequenced material: memory CD4+ T cells from PBMCs. As for subset: CD45RA-negative fraction.

DNA of the CDR3: TGTGCCAGTAGTATAGGTAACCCCCGGGGCCAAGAGACCCAGTACTTC. This gives the protein CASSIGNPRGQETQYF. The chain has TRBV19 and TRBJ2-5, with D tentatively TRBD2 (5 bases). Trimming removed 1 base from V and 1 base from J, with 13 bases in between. CDR1 LNHDA and CDR2 SQIVND come from the germline V gene (reference sequence). This CDR3 is 16 amino acids long.